In its sample, the clone carrying this T cell receptor beta chain ranks as medium-sized. The antigen remains undetermined. Sequencing used immunoSEQ multiplex PCR; TCRdb keeps in-frame clones, though not all of them. In the table there are about 3,000 clones, 15% to 20% of which are singletons. The data derive from a study of sequential checkpoint blockade in melanoma. Study information: After nivolumab or ipilimumab alone, around 20 patients had week-13 rebiopsies. The study, taken as a whole, reports: T-cell fraction and clonality followed PD-L1 and CD8+ counts, not mutational load.

As for treatment: randomized to nivolumab then ipilimumab (arm A) or the reverse (arm B). The CDR3 consists of 16 residues. From germline, CDR1 is SGHNT and CDR2 YENEEA. V lost 5 bases and J lost 6; bases outside the gene matches: 11. Sequencing was performed on tumor tissue (inferred from file names), taken from a patient given nivolumab and ipilimumab in sequence. This TCR was recovered from a human donor with melanoma. V gene TRBV11-3 combines with J gene TRBJ2-1; TRBD1 matches 9 bases. The CDR3 DNA is TGTGCCAGCAGCGGCGGACAGGGGAGTTATCTCAATGAGCAGTTCTTC. Protein: CASSGGQGSYLNEQFF.